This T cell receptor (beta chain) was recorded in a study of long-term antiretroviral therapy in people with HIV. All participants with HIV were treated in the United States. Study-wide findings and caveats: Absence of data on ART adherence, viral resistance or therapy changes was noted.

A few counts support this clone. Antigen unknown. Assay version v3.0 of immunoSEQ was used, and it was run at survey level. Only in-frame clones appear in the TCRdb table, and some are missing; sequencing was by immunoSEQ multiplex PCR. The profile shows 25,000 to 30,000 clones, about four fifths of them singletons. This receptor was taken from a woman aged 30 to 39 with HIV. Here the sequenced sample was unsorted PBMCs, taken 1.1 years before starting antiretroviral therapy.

The CDR3 region has the DNA TGTGCCAGCAGTGCTGCTTTCGGGGGGCGCGACTATGGCTACACCTTC. Its protein is CASSAAFGGRDYGYTF. This chain joins TRBV5-6 and TRBJ1-2; tentative D call: TRBD1 (6 bases). The germline CDR1 and CDR2 sequences are SGHDT and YYEEEE. V was clipped by 5 bases and J by 3 bases, with 20 bases between them. The CDR3 has 16 amino acids.